This TCR beta chain was sequenced during a study of blood T cell repertoires in COVID-19 (dated by TCRdb to about 2020). A note on the overall study: Collaborator samples came from the United States, Italy and Spain and covered acute and convalescent phases of COVID-19. Where available, HLA class I and class II types were obtained from metadata supplied by the sample provider rather than from assay-based typing. The repertoires were released in a freely available public database intended as a resource for research on the immune response to SARS-CoV-2. Subjects who had been exposed to COVID-19, were actively infected with it, or had recovered from it provided the deeply sampled blood TCRbeta repertoires that made up the dataset. The prospective study material was composed of cDNA or gDNA derived from T cells, B-cell-depleted T cells, or PBMCs. Samples came from the ongoing ImmuneRACE study (first 160 participants) plus 1,254 subjects from 6 global collaborators. The sample metadata nearly always contained a de-identified subject ID, COVID-19 status, age in years and sex.

General study outcomes and caveats: The quantity of clinical and demographic metadata differed by source and by participant and was supplied without curation.

The V end loses 5 bases and the J end loses 6 bases, and a stretch of 14 bases separates them. Sequences MNHEY (CDR1) and SMNVEV (CDR2) are obtained from the germline V gene (reference sequence). Measured from the cysteine to the phenylalanine, the CDR3 is 15 residues long. Only the CDR3 DNA stays, 45 bases, in frame from base 1. The immunoSEQ Assay, a bias-controlled multiplex PCR, was used to amplify TCRbeta CDR3 regions from genomic DNA. Under the source paper's analysis protocol: Within the assay, amplification of reference gene primers was used to estimate how many nucleated cells each sample contained. Sequence reads were collapsed and filtered to measure the absolute abundance of every unique TCRbeta CDR3 rearrangement. Productive Simpson clonality was computed per sample as the square root of Simpson's diversity index over productive rearrangements. What TCRdb holds here is the immuneACCESS table cut down to in-frame rearrangements. Part of the clones is not present; checked against another copy, under half of the missing clones reflect an unresolved V gene, and the others are unexplained. V, J and clone size were drawn from that table, and D and trimming were deduced from the DNA. The sample table holds 200,000 to 250,000 clones, of which 80% to 90% were seen once. The ten most abundant clones make up about 10% of the sample.

For this clone: Its antigen remains unidentified. No much larger clonotype is one base removed from it; base qualities were not supplied.

Participants in the prospective study were aged about 18 to 100 years, lived in 24 United States geographic areas, and enrolled through a virtual design. To assign participants to cohorts, the prospective study relied on clinical history that participants themselves reported in a screening survey and a study questionnaire. For ImmuneRACE Cohort 3, a participant was defined as recovered based on two consecutive negative NP/OP PCR tests, clearance by a healthcare professional, or resolution of symptoms. Each participant in the prospective study had whole blood, serum and a nasopharyngeal or oropharyngeal swab collected by mobile phlebotomists. Participants in the prospective study had the option to provide additional blood draws and questionnaires over a roughly two-month period. Prospective study blood samples were shipped either frozen or at room temperature before DNA extraction.

The TCR comes from a man aged 35 to 55 who had recovered from COVID-19. The sequenced material came from PBMCs or T cells enriched from blood (not recorded which). The sequence joins TRBV27 to TRBJ1-6, and TRBD1 may be the D gene, going by 5 matching bases. The sequenced DNA is TGTGCCAGCAGTCCCACGTGGACAATTAATTCACCCCTCCACTTT. The resulting protein is CASSPTWTINSPLHF.